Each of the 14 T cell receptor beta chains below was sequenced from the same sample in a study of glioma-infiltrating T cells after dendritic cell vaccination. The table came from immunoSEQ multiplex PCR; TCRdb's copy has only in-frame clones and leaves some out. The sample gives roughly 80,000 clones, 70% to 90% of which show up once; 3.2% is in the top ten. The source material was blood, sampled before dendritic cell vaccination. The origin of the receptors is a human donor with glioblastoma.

CDR3 sequence reads: CASSVGQSSYNEQFF. CDR3 in DNA: TGTGCCAGCAGCGTAGGACAGAGCTCCTACAATGAGCAGTTCTTC. The gene calls are TRBV9 and TRBJ2-1, with D possibly matching TRBD1 (5 bases). Germline CDR1 and CDR2: SGDLS and YYNGEE. CDR3 size: 15 residues. The germline V and J ends were trimmed by 0 bases and 0 bases, with 7 bases remaining between them.

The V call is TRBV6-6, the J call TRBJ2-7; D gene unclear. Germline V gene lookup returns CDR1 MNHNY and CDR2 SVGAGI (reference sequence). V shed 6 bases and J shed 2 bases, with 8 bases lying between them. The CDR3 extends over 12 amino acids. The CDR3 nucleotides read TGTGCCAGCAGCCCTTTAACCTACGAGCAGTACTTC. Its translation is CASSPLTYEQYF.

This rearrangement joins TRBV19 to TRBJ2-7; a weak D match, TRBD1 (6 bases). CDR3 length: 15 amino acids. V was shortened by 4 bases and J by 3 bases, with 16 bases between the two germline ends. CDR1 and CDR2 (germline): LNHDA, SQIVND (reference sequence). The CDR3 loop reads CASSKPGQGYYEQYF. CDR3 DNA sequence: TGTGCCAGTAGTAAACCGGGACAAGGTTACTACGAGCAGTACTTC.

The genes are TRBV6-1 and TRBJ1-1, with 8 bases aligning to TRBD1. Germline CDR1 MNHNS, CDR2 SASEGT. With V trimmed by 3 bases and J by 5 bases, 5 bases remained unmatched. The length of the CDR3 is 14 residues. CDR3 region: CASSDRQGMTEAFF. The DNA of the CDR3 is TGTGCCAGCAGTGACAGACAGGGGATGACTGAAGCTTTCTTT.

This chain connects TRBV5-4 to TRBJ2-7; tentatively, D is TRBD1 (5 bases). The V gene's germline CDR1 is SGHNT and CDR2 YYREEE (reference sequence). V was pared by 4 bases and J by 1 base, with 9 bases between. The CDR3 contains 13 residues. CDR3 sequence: CASSPQGSYEQYF. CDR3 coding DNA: TGTGCCAGCAGCCCCCAGGGATCCTACGAGCAGTACTTC.

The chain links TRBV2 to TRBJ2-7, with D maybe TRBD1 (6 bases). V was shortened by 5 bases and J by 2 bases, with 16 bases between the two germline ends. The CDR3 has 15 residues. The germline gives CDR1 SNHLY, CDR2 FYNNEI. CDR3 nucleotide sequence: TGTGCCAGCAGTTACAGCCTAGGGGGACCCTACGAGCAGTACTTC. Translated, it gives CASSYSLGGPYEQYF. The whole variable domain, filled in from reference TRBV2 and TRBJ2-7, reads EPEVTQTPSHQVTQMGQEVILRCVPISNHLYFYWYRQILGQKVEFLVSFYNNEISEKSEIFDDQFSVERPDGSNFTLKIRSTKLEDSAMYFCASSYSLGGPYEQYFGPGTRLTVT.

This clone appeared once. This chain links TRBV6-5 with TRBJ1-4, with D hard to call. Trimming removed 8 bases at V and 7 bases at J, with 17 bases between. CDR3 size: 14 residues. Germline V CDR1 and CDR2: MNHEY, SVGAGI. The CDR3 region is CASPPPRSGEKLFF. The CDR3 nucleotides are TGTGCCAGCCCCCCTCCCCGATCCGGTGAAAAACTGTTTTTT.

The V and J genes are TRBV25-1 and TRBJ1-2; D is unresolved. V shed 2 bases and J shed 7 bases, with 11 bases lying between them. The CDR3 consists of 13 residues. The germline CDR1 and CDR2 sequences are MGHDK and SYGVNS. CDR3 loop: CASSEGGPGGYTF. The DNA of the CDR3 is TGTGCCAGCAGTGAAGGAGGGCCGGGTGGCTACACCTTC.

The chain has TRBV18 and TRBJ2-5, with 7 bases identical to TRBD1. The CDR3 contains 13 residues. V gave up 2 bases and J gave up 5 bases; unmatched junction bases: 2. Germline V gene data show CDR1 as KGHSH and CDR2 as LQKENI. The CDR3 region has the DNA TGTGCCAGCTCACCAACACAGGGGGAGACCCAGTACTTC. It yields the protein CASSPTQGETQYF.

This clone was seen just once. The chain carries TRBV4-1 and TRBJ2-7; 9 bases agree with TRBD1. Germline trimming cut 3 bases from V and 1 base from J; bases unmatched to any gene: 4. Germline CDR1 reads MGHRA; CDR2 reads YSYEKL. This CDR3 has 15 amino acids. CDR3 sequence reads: CASSQPGQGSYEQYF. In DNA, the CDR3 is TGCGCCAGCAGCCAGCCGGGACAGGGTTCCTACGAGCAGTACTTC.

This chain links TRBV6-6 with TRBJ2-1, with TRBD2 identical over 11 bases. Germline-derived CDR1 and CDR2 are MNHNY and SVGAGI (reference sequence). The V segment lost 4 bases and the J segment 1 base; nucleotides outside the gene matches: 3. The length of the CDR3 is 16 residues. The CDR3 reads CASSSWTSGSYNEQFF. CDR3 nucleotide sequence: TGTGCCAGCAGTTCATGGACTAGCGGGTCCTACAATGAGCAGTTCTTC.

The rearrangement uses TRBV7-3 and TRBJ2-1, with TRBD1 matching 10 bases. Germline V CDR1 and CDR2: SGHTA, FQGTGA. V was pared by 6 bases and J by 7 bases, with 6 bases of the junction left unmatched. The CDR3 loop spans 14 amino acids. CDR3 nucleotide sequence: TGTGCCAGCAGTCCTGGACAGGGGGTAAATGAGCAGTTCTTC. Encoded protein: CASSPGQGVNEQFF. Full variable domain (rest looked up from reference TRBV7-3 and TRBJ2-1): GAGVSQTPSNKVTEKGKYVELRCDPISGHTALYWYRQSLGQGPEFLIYFQGTGAADDSGLPNDRFFAVRPEGSVSTLKIQRTERGDSAVYLCASSPGQGVNEQFFGPGTRLTVL.

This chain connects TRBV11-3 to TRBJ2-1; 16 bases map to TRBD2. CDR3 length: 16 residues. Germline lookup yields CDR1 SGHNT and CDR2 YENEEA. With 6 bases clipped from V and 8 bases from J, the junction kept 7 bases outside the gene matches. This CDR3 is CASSTGTSGRGHEQFF. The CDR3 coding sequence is TGTGCCAGCAGTACGGGGACTAGCGGGAGGGGACATGAGCAGTTCTTC. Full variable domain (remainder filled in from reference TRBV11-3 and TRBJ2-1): EAGVVQSPRYKIIEKKQPVAFWCNPISGHNTLYWYLQNLGQGPELLIRYENEEAVDDSQLPKDRFSAERLKGVDSTLKIQPAELGDSAVYLCASSTGTSGRGHEQFFGPGTRLTVL.

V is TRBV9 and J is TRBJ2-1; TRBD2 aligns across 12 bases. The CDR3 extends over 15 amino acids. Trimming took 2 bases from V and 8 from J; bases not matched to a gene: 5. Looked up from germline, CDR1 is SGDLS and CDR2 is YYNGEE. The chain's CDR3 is CASSVTSGSLDEQFF. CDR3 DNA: TGTGCCAGCAGCGTGACTAGCGGGAGCTTGGATGAGCAGTTCTTC.